One sample yielded the 19 T cell receptor beta chains listed below, sequenced in a study of human T cells and chemical hapten exposure. One entry per CDR3 protein results from TCRdb running MiXCR on the RACE reads. Among just under 350,000 distinct CDR3 sequences, around 7% were seen once, and the ten largest hold less than 10%. Time point: patch test 1, 2 weeks after DPC sensitization. Specified treatment: therapeutic diphenylcyclopropenone sensitization with weekly scalp DPC. This sample comprised whole blood, obtained in connection with sensitization to the hapten diphenylcyclopropenone (DPC). These receptors all come from a woman between 18 and 29 years old with alopecia areata. Some clones in this sample may be carry-over from other donors' samples.

The chain uses TRBV7-2 and TRBJ2-6; D ambiguous. Germline V CDR1 and CDR2: SGHTA, FQGNSA. The CDR3 runs 19 residues. Trimming took 1 base from V and 1 from J, leaving 17 bases between them. The CDR3 region has the DNA TGTGCCAGCAGCTTAGTACCCCGGTCATGGGCTTCTGGGGCCAACGTCCTGACTTTC. Protein: CASSLVPRSWASGANVLTF.

In its sample, this clonotype was seen many times. The chain employs TRBV6-6 and TRBJ2-6; D not certain. Trimming took 5 bases from V and 1 from J, leaving 9 bases between them. Looked up from germline, CDR1 is MNHNY and CDR2 is SVGAGI (reference sequence). CDR3 size: 15 residues. Here the CDR3 reads CASSHVGSGANVLTF. In DNA form, the CDR3 reads TGTGCCAGCAGTCACGTGGGATCTGGGGCCAACGTCCTGACTTTC.

The V gene is TRBV9, the J gene TRBJ2-4; D call uncertain. V gave up 0 bases and J gave up 7 bases, with 8 bases separating them. CDR1 is SGDLS, CDR2 YYNGEE, per germline. The CDR3 length is 13 residues. Here the CDR3 reads CASSVDPGNIQYF. The CDR3 DNA is TGTGCCAGCAGCGTAGATCCCGGGAACATTCAGTACTTC.

This clonotype came up a few times. This rearrangement joins TRBV19 to TRBJ1-5; 7 bases are a match to TRBD1. Per the germline V gene, CDR1 is LNHDA and CDR2 is SQIVND (reference sequence). The CDR3 extends over 16 amino acids. Germline trimming cut 4 bases from V and 3 bases from J; bases unmatched to any gene: 9. This CDR3 is CASSTTPTGSNQPQHF. The CDR3 DNA reads TGTGCCAGTAGTACGACCCCGACAGGGTCCAATCAGCCCCAGCATTTT. Full variable domain (remainder filled in from reference TRBV19 and TRBJ1-5): DGGITQSPKYLFRKEGQNVTLSCEQNLNHDAMYWYRQDPGQGLRLIYYSQIVNDFQKGDIAEGYSVSREKKESFPLTVTSAQKNPTAFYLCASSTTPTGSNQPQHFGDGTRLSIL.

This clonotype has just a few counts. The chain employs TRBV29-1 and TRBJ1-1; 8 nucleotides match TRBD1. Losses at the gene ends were 4 bases for V and 7 bases for J; bases not matched to a gene: 14. CDR1 is SQVTM, CDR2 ANQGSEA, per germline. The CDR3 length is 15 residues. The CDR3 loop is CSVVYNTGQENEAFF. As DNA, the CDR3 is TGCAGCGTTGTATATAATACGGGACAGGAGAATGAAGCTTTCTTT.

The chain uses TRBV2 and TRBJ2-1, with D tentatively TRBD2 (5 bases). CDR3 size: 12 residues. V shed 4 bases and J shed 6 bases, with 7 bases lying between them. The germline gives CDR1 SNHLY, CDR2 FYNNEI. This CDR3 is CASSGAGNEQFF. Here the CDR3 DNA reads TGTGCCAGCAGTGGGGCGGGCAATGAGCAGTTCTTC.

The sample holds a few counts of this clonotype. This sequence joins TRBV27 and TRBJ2-5; 8 positions agree with TRBD1. This CDR3 is 13 amino acids long. V was clipped by 5 bases and J by 5 bases; unmatched bases: 4. Germline V lookup: CDR1 MNHEY, CDR2 SMNVEV (reference sequence). CDR3 nucleotide sequence: TGTGCCAGCAGTCCCCAGGGGGCTGAGACCCAGTACTTC. The encoded protein is CASSPQGAETQYF.

The chain employs TRBV4-2 and TRBJ1-2; maybe TRBD1 (5 bases). The germline CDR1 and CDR2 sequences are LGHNA and YNFKEQ. V lost 3 bases and J 1 base, leaving 12 bases between the germline ends. The length of the CDR3 is 15 residues. CDR3 DNA sequence: TGTGCCAGCAGCCAGTCGGGGGATATTAACTATGGCTACACCTTC. It codes for CASSQSGDINYGYTF.

This clonotype has a handful of counts. The chain has TRBV6-5 and TRBJ1-6, with unresolved D. Germline V gives CDR1 MNHEY, CDR2 SVGAGI. Trimming took off 0 bases at V and 5 bases at J, with 14 bases between the two ends. This CDR3 contains 17 residues. In DNA form, the CDR3 reads TGTGCCAGCAGTTACTCGGGCGGTCATCTGGATAATTCACCCCTCCACTTT. This codes for CASSYSGGHLDNSPLHF.

The chain uses TRBV9 and TRBJ2-3; 9 bases line up with TRBD1. The CDR3 covers 16 residues. The J segment lost 2 bases and the V segment lost 4 bases, leaving 8 bases of the junction unmatched. Per the germline V gene, CDR1 is SGDLS and CDR2 is YYNGEE. In DNA form, the CDR3 reads TGTGCCAGCAGCCCCCACAGGGGGCTGTTCACAGATACGCAGTATTTT. This translates into CASSPHRGLFTDTQYF.

This clonotype was picked up a small number of times. V gene TRBV5-4 combines with J gene TRBJ2-5; 8 nucleotides align to TRBD1. The germline V gene has CDR1 SGHNT and CDR2 YYREEE (reference sequence). CDR3 length: 15 amino acids. V shed 0 bases, J shed 5 bases, and the junction held 6 bases outside the gene matches. In DNA form, the CDR3 reads TGTGCCAGCAGCTTGGGACAGGGGAAAGTGGAGACCCAGTACTTC. As protein: CASSLGQGKVETQYF.

CDR3 nucleotides: TGCGCCAGCAGCTCGGATTCGGGACGGCGACGGGCGGAATATTTT. Amino acids: CASSSDSGRRRAEYF. V and J are TRBV5-1 and TRBJ2-3; possibly TRBD1 or TRBD2 for D (5 bases each). Trimming shortened V by 3 bases and J by 15 bases, and 26 bases separated the two germline ends. Looked up from germline, CDR1 is SGHRS and CDR2 is YFSETQ. This CDR3 has 15 residues.

The chain combines TRBV6-2 or TRBV6-3 with TRBJ1-1; 7 bases map to TRBD1. Germline V lookup: CDR1 MNHEY, CDR2 SVGEGT. The ends lost 7 bases at V and 4 bases at J; junction bases unmatched: 9. This CDR3 has 14 amino acids. DNA of the CDR3: TGTGCCAGCACGGTACAGGGGTTCGGCACTGAAGCTTTCTTT. The encoded protein is CASTVQGFGTEAFF.

The chain recombines TRBV7-2 with TRBJ1-2; possible D gene TRBD1, 6 bases. This CDR3 has 15 amino acids. Germline lookup yields CDR1 SGHTA and CDR2 FQGNSA. The V and J ends lost 5 bases and 4 bases respectively, with 17 bases between them. The CDR3 nucleotides read TGTGCCAGCAGCGATGGACAGACCGGTGGCTATGGCTACACCTTC. This sequence encodes CASSDGQTGGYGYTF.

This clonotype showed up just a few times. The gene calls are TRBV5-8 and TRBJ2-2; TRBD1 or TRBD2 may be the D gene (5 bases each). This CDR3 is 18 amino acids long. The germline gives CDR1 SGHTS, CDR2 YDEGEE. Deletions cut 3 bases from V and 6 bases from J, with 24 bases between. CDR3 sequence: CASSSTPSGLREPGELFF. DNA of the CDR3: TGTGCCAGCAGCTCCACCCCCTCGGGGCTCAGGGAACCCGGGGAGCTGTTTTTT.

This clonotype was counted a few times. The genes are TRBV3-1 and TRBJ2-2; D is unresolved. Germline values: CDR1 LGHDT, CDR2 YNNKEL (reference sequence). This CDR3 comprises 15 residues. Deletions cut 4 bases from V and 2 bases from J, with 11 bases between. CDR3 protein: CASSPPNRNTGELFF. The DNA of the CDR3 is TGTGCCAGCAGCCCACCCAACCGCAACACCGGGGAGCTGTTTTTT.

This clonotype was detected many times. This sequence joins TRBV28 and TRBJ1-1; D gene unclear. The germline CDR1 and CDR2 sequences are MDHEN and SYDVKM. Trimming stripped 2 bases from V and 3 bases from J, with 10 bases between. This CDR3 has 14 amino acids. The CDR3 loop is CASSLGFLDTEAFF. The CDR3 nucleotides are TGTGCCAGCAGTTTAGGATTTTTGGACACTGAAGCTTTCTTT.

This clonotype was seen ten or more times. The chain has TRBV6-1 and TRBJ2-3; D possibly uses TRBD1 or TRBD2 (5 bases each). Germline V lookup: CDR1 MNHNS, CDR2 SASEGT. Trimming removed 4 bases at V and 8 bases at J, with 22 bases between. The CDR3 is 16 amino acids. The CDR3 sequence is CASSAAGTPKGFTQYF. CDR3 DNA sequence: TGTGCCAGCAGTGCCGCCGGGACGCCGAAGGGGTTTACGCAGTATTTT.

The CDR3 reads CASRRDREYEQYF. The CDR3 nucleotides are TGTGCCAGCAGGCGCGACAGAGAGTACGAGCAGTACTTC. The gene calls are TRBV6-2 or TRBV6-3 and TRBJ2-7, with a possible D match to TRBD1 (5 bases). The CDR3 contains 13 residues. The V end was cut by 6 bases, the J end by 4 bases, with 13 bases between. From germline, CDR1 is MNHEY and CDR2 SVGEGT.